A single sample is the source of the 32 T cell receptor beta chains below, sequenced in a study of T cells in Graves' hyperthyroidism and ophthalmopathy. Amplified TCR beta CDR3 regions came from RNA transcripts. The TCR CDR3 first-round RT-PCR relied on the HTBI primer set. MiXCR, run by TCRdb on the multiplex PCR reads, gives a single entry per CDR3 protein. Seen here are around 190,000 distinct CDR3 sequences, around a sixth observed once, and the top ten hold approximately 56%. The sequenced material came from blood. These receptors were collected from a woman aged 45 to 65 with Graves' hyperthyroidism.

CDR3 residues: CASKDRSNQPQHF. CDR3 in DNA: TGTGCCAGTAAGGACAGGAGCAATCAGCCCCAGCATTTT. The V and J genes are TRBV19 and TRBJ1-5; TRBD1 matches at 7 bases. Trimming at V came to 7 bases and at J to 1 base, leaving 1 base not matched to a gene. The germline V gene has CDR1 LNHDA and CDR2 SQIVND (reference sequence). The CDR3 runs to 13 residues.

This chain joins TRBV19 and TRBJ2-7; possibly TRBD2 for D (5 bases). Trimming pared 5 bases from V and 0 bases from J, leaving 20 bases between. This CDR3 region has 17 residues. The germline V gene encodes CDR1 LNHDA and CDR2 SQIVND (reference sequence). CDR3 nucleotide sequence: TGTGCCAGTAGTCGTACTAGTACGGGCGGGTTCTCCTACGAGCAGTACTTC. This sequence encodes CASSRTSTGGFSYEQYF.

This clonotype was recorded at least ten times. The V call is TRBV20-1, the J call TRBJ1-1, with D possibly matching TRBD1 (5 bases). Germline V gene data show CDR1 as DFQATT and CDR2 as SNEGSKA (reference sequence). The CDR3 has 14 residues. CDR3 sequence: CRSLPGASNTEAFF. The DNA for the CDR3 is TGCAGAAGCCTTCCCGGGGCATCGAACACTGAAGCTTTCTTT.

The chain uses TRBV30 and TRBJ2-5; 7 bases match TRBD1. The germline V gene encodes CDR1 GTSNPN and CDR2 SVGIG (reference sequence). V gave up 3 bases and J gave up 4 bases; unmatched junction bases: 8. The CDR3 runs 14 residues. The CDR3 protein is CAWSVNRGRETQYF. The CDR3 DNA reads TGTGCCTGGAGCGTAAACAGGGGCCGAGAGACCCAGTACTTC.

The CDR3 reads CSVETTGTSGRAVNEQFF. The CDR3 region has the DNA TGCAGCGTTGAAACGACCGGGACTAGCGGGAGGGCCGTCAATGAGCAGTTCTTC. The rearrangement uses TRBV29-1 and TRBJ2-1, with TRBD2 matching 16 bases. CDR1 and CDR2 from the germline V gene are SQVTM and ANQGSEA. The V gene end was trimmed by 2 bases and the J gene end by 6 bases; junction bases not matched to a gene: 10. The CDR3 loop spans 18 amino acids.

The rearrangement joins TRBV7-2 to TRBJ2-1; perhaps TRBD1 as D (6 bases). V was shortened by 3 bases and J by 4 bases, with 10 bases between the two germline ends. The V gene's germline CDR1 is SGHTA and CDR2 FQGNSA. The CDR3 has 14 residues. The CDR3 coding sequence is TGTGCCAGCAGCTTGGGGGCAGCATACAATGAGCAGTTCTTC. This sequence encodes CASSLGAAYNEQFF. Filled out from reference TRBV7-2 and TRBJ2-1, the complete variable domain reads GAGVSQSPSNKVTEKGKDVELRCDPISGHTALYWYRQSLGQGLEFLIYFQGNSAPDKSGLPSDRFSAERTGGSVSTLTIQRTQQEDSAVYLCASSLGAAYNEQFFGPGTRLTVL.

This clonotype has ten or more counts. The CDR3 DNA reads TGCAGCGTTGAAAGGTCCTATGGCTACACCTTC. Amino acid sequence: CSVERSYGYTF. The J gene is TRBJ1-2, the V gene TRBV29-1; no firm D call. The CDR3 has 11 amino acids. In germline, CDR1 is SQVTM, CDR2 ANQGSEA. V lost 2 bases and J 4 bases, leaving 5 bases between the germline ends.

This clonotype was seen a handful of times. The V gene is TRBV7-3, the J gene TRBJ2-2; 14 bases map to TRBD2. V was pared by 0 bases and J by 9 bases, with 6 bases of the junction left unmatched. The germline gives CDR1 SGHTA, CDR2 FQGTGA. This CDR3 has 17 residues. CDR3 residues: CASSLTGTSGRGRELFF. DNA for the CDR3: TGTGCCAGCAGCTTAACTGGGACTAGCGGGAGAGGCAGGGAGCTGTTTTTT.

The chain has TRBV7-9 and TRBJ2-2; TRBD1 matches at 9 bases. CDR3 length equals 19 residues. The V and J ends lost 2 bases and 6 bases, in that order; junction bases with no gene match: 16. Germline CDR1 and CDR2: SEHNR and FQNEAQ (reference sequence). The CDR3, as DNA: TGTGCCAGCAGCTTACGACAGGGGGAATTCTCGTTCGTACCCGGGGAGCTGTTTTTT. Protein: CASSLRQGEFSFVPGELFF.

This clonotype was recorded many times. This chain links TRBV12-3 or TRBV12-4 with TRBJ2-3; TRBD2 matches 14 bases. The J segment lost 2 bases and the V segment lost 6 bases, leaving 13 bases of the junction unmatched. The CDR3 loop spans 19 amino acids. CDR3 sequence (DNA): TGTGCCAGCAGCCCGCCCTACGGGACTAGCGGGAGATTCACAGATACGCAGTATTTT. It translates to CASSPPYGTSGRFTDTQYF.

The genes are TRBV24-1 and TRBJ2-7; TRBD2 matches at 7 bases. Germline V gene sequence: CDR1 KGHDR, CDR2 SFDVKD. The V segment lost 4 bases and the J segment 7 bases; nucleotides outside the gene matches: 6. The CDR3 extends over 13 amino acids. CDR3 loop: CATSETPGGEQYF. CDR3 nucleotide sequence: TGTGCCACCAGTGAAACCCCCGGGGGGGAGCAGTACTTC.

V is TRBV19 and J is TRBJ1-1; D possibly corresponds to TRBD1 (6 bases). Per the germline V gene, CDR1 is LNHDA and CDR2 is SQIVND (reference sequence). V was cut by 7 bases and J by 1 base, with 13 bases left in between. CDR3 length equals 14 residues. The CDR3 DNA is TGTGCCAGTATCCGGACAGCCTGGAACACTGAAGCTTTCTTT. Its protein is CASIRTAWNTEAFF. Based on the CDR3 plus reference TRBV19 and TRBJ1-1, the full variable domain is DGGITQSPKYLFRKEGQNVTLSCEQNLNHDAMYWYRQDPGQGLRLIYYSQIVNDFQKGDIAEGYSVSREKKESFPLTVTSAQKNPTAFYLCASIRTAWNTEAFFGQGTRLTVV.

The J gene is TRBJ1-1, the V gene TRBV20-1; 7 nucleotides match TRBD1. This CDR3 has 13 amino acids. The germline V gene encodes CDR1 DFQATT and CDR2 SNEGSKA (reference sequence). With V trimmed by 5 bases and J by 0 bases, 3 bases remained unmatched. CDR3 sequence (DNA): TGCAGTGCTTTCGGGACAGTGAACACTGAAGCTTTCTTT. Its translation: CSAFGTVNTEAFF.

The table lists this clonotype with many counts. The genes are TRBV11-3 and TRBJ2-1; D uncertain. The germline V and J ends were trimmed by 5 bases and 5 bases, with 16 bases remaining between them. The CDR3 consists of 15 residues. Germline CDR1 SGHNT, CDR2 YENEEA. The DNA for the CDR3 is TGTGCCAGCAGCCCCCCAACCAGTAGGGACAATGAGCAGTTCTTC. It encodes CASSPPTSRDNEQFF.

The chain links TRBV27 to TRBJ2-1, with 9 bases lining up with TRBD1. Germline V gives CDR1 MNHEY, CDR2 SMNVEV (reference sequence). This CDR3 spans 12 amino acids. Trimming at V came to 6 bases and at J to 15 bases, leaving 9 bases not matched to a gene. The CDR3 region is CASRGGRTGVFF. Written as DNA, the CDR3 is TGTGCCAGCAGAGGTGGACGGACAGGGGTGTTCTTC.

This rearrangement joins TRBV6-2 or TRBV6-3 to TRBJ2-5; no firm D call. The length of the CDR3 is 16 residues. Between the trimmed V and J ends, which lost 1 base and 4 bases, there was a span of 16 bases. The germline gives CDR1 MNHEY, CDR2 SVGEGT. This CDR3 is CASSYLGSPTRETQYF. DNA for the CDR3: TGTGCCAGCAGTTACTTAGGCAGTCCAACTCGAGAGACCCAGTACTTC.

This clonotype was seen repeatedly, ten times or more. This chain links TRBV11-2 with TRBJ1-2; TRBD1 agrees at 7 bases. CDR3 length equals 16 residues. Looked up from germline, CDR1 is SGHAT and CDR2 is FQNNGV. V dropped 5 bases and J dropped 5; count of bases not matched to a gene: 14. The CDR3 sequence is CASSPGPDRAGYGYTF. Written as DNA, the CDR3 is TGTGCCAGCAGCCCCGGTCCCGACAGGGCAGGATATGGCTACACCTTC.

This clonotype was found a few times. This chain joins TRBV24-1 and TRBJ2-2; D ambiguous. The CDR3 consists of 17 residues. V was cut by 3 bases and J by 0 bases, with 13 bases left in between. Germline CDR1 is KGHDR and CDR2 is SFDVKD. The CDR3 loop is CATSDPRRASNTGELFF. Here the CDR3 DNA reads TGTGCCACCAGTGATCCCCGCCGGGCATCGAACACCGGGGAGCTGTTTTTT.

This clonotype was picked up a small number of times. Being one base from a much bigger clone, this may be a read error. The chain combines TRBV12-3 or TRBV12-4 with TRBJ2-7; 8 bases match TRBD1. The CDR3 runs 17 residues. J was trimmed by 7 bases and V by 6 bases; bases with no gene match: 20. The CDR3 bases are TGTGCCAGCAGGCGTCTTATAGGGGACAGGACTACGGGAGAGCAGTACTTC. Its protein is CASRRLIGDRTTGEQYF.

This clonotype turned up a few times. The chain combines TRBV29-1 with TRBJ1-1, with D maybe TRBD1 (5 bases). Deletions cut 8 bases from V and 5 bases from J, with 18 bases between. Germline lookup yields CDR1 SQVTM and CDR2 ANQGSEA. There are 13 residues in the CDR3. The CDR3 is CSLRIGAETEAFF. Written as DNA, the CDR3 is TGCAGCCTCCGGATCGGGGCGGAGACTGAAGCTTTCTTT. The full variable domain, completed using reference TRBV29-1 and TRBJ1-1, is SAVISQKPSRDICQRGTSLTIQCQVDSQVTMMFWYRQQPGQSLTLIATANQGSEATYESGFVIDKFPISRPNLTFSTLTVSNMSPEDSSIYLCSLRIGAETEAFFGQGTRLTVV.

There are a few counts of this clonotype. V gene TRBV5-1 combines with J gene TRBJ1-1, with D unclear. Germline CDR1 SGHRS, CDR2 YFSETQ. This CDR3 has 14 amino acids. Trimming cost V 0 bases and J 0 bases, with 6 bases left between them. This chain's CDR3 is CASSLANLNTEAFF. CDR3 sequence (DNA): TGCGCCAGCAGCTTGGCCAACTTGAACACTGAAGCTTTCTTT.

The rearrangement uses TRBV19 and TRBJ1-2; perhaps TRBD1 as D (5 bases). Trimming removed 6 bases at V and 4 bases at J, with 15 bases between. Germline V gene lookup returns CDR1 LNHDA and CDR2 SQIVND (reference sequence). The CDR3 sequence is 14 residues long. CDR3 sequence (DNA): TGTGCCAGTAGCCCGACGGGGGGAAGCTATGGCTACACCTTC. As protein: CASSPTGGSYGYTF.

This clonotype was seen repeatedly, ten times or more. V usage is TRBV6-6 and J usage is TRBJ2-5; D is undetermined. The CDR3 length is 15 residues. With 2 bases removed from V and 4 bases from J, the gap between germline ends came to 14 bases. Germline V gives CDR1 MNHNY, CDR2 SVGAGI (reference sequence). The CDR3 region has the DNA TGTGCCAGCAGTTACGGAGCTTTCGGCCCAGAGACCCAGTACTTC. Its translation is CASSYGAFGPETQYF.

This clonotype was observed a few times. This rearrangement joins TRBV7-9 to TRBJ2-3; D unclear. There are 16 residues in the CDR3. The V gene's germline CDR1 is SEHNR and CDR2 FQNEAQ (reference sequence). V dropped 5 bases and J dropped 0 bases, with 15 bases sitting between them. This chain's CDR3 is CASSPREASSTDTQYF. DNA for the CDR3: TGTGCCAGCAGCCCTCGAGAGGCGTCTAGCACAGATACGCAGTATTTT.

Only a few counts were recorded for this clonotype. V gene TRBV27 combines with J gene TRBJ2-1, with TRBD2 matching 7 bases. Losses at the gene ends were 6 bases for V and 0 bases for J; bases not matched to a gene: 8. Germline loops: CDR1 MNHEY, CDR2 SMNVEV (reference sequence). CDR3 size: 16 residues. CDR3 bases: TGTGCCAGCAGCCCTTCTAGCGGAAACTCCTACAATGAGCAGTTCTTC. This gives the protein CASSPSSGNSYNEQFF.

This clonotype turned up a few times. V gene TRBV20-1 combines with J gene TRBJ1-6; 8 bases agree with TRBD1. Germline V gene data show CDR1 as DFQATT and CDR2 as SNEGSKA (reference sequence). V shed 6 bases and J 5 bases; nucleotides not matched to a gene: 12. The CDR3 is made up of 16 amino acids. The CDR3 reads CSAIGTGGFNNSPLHF. The CDR3 DNA sequence: TGCAGTGCAATCGGCACAGGGGGTTTCAATAATTCACCCCTCCACTTT.

This clonotype has ten or more counts. The genes are TRBV13 and TRBJ2-1; a possible D gene is TRBD1 (6 bases). The germline V and J ends were trimmed by 5 bases and 2 bases, with 16 bases remaining between them. This CDR3 has 16 amino acids. Germline V gives CDR1 PRHDT, CDR2 FYEKMQ (reference sequence). The CDR3 here is CASSARGLRAYNEQFF. The CDR3 DNA reads TGTGCCAGCAGCGCCAGGGGTCTGAGGGCCTACAATGAGCAGTTCTTC.

This clonotype was detected only a few times. The chain joins TRBV28 to TRBJ2-7, with D hard to call. This CDR3 is built from 14 residues. V lost 6 bases to trimming and J lost 1 base, with 13 bases between them. The V gene's germline CDR1 is MDHEN and CDR2 SYDVKM. The CDR3 sequence: CASSLIFGSYEQYF. As DNA, the CDR3 is TGTGCCAGCAGCCTTATCTTCGGTTCCTACGAGCAGTACTTC.

This chain uses TRBV30 with TRBJ2-1; D unresolved. CDR1 and CDR2 from the germline V gene are GTSNPN and SVGIG (reference sequence). V dropped 0 bases and J dropped 9 bases, with 6 bases sitting between them. The CDR3 extends over 11 amino acids. The CDR3 nucleotides are TGTGCCTGGAGTGTGGAGCGTGAGCAGTTCTTC. Its translation: CAWSVEREQFF.

For this clonotype: Being one base from a much bigger clone, this may be a read error. V is TRBV9 and J is TRBJ2-3; D remains ambiguous. The CDR3 runs 12 residues. The germline V gene has CDR1 SGDLS and CDR2 YYNGEE. The CDR3 sequence: CARSVGIDTQYF. CDR3 bases: TGTGCCCGCAGCGTAGGGATAGATACGCAGTATTTT.

This clonotype was detected ten times or more. V is TRBV20-1 and J is TRBJ2-3, with 7 bases identical to TRBD2. The germline V gene encodes CDR1 DFQATT and CDR2 SNEGSKA (reference sequence). With 0 bases clipped from V and 0 bases from J, the junction kept 12 bases outside the gene matches. The CDR3 extends over 18 amino acids. Here the CDR3 DNA reads TGCAGTGCTAGAGATCTGAGCGGGGACTATCCTAGCACAGATACGCAGTATTTT. It codes for CSARDLSGDYPSTDTQYF.

This clonotype has ten or more counts. The rearrangement joins TRBV10-3 to TRBJ2-1; 9 nucleotides align to TRBD1. This CDR3 contains 15 residues. CDR1 and CDR2 (germline): ENHRY, SYGVKD. V lost 2 bases to trimming and J lost 4 bases; unmatched junction nucleotides: 3. The CDR3 sequence is CAISEDRGFYNEQFF. DNA for the CDR3: TGTGCCATCAGTGAGGACAGGGGGTTTTACAATGAGCAGTTCTTC.